This TCR beta chain came from a study of blood T cell repertoires in COVID-19. Study summary: COVID-19 samples, acute and convalescent, were from the United States, Italy and Spain. Sample material is recorded as cDNA or gDNA derived from T cells, B-cell-depleted T cells, or PBMCs.

CDR1 and CDR2 (germline): LNHDA, SQIVND (reference sequence). There are 13 residues in the CDR3. V trimming: 5 bases; J trimming: 6 bases; junction bases outside the gene matches: 6. TCRdb's table, derived via immunoSEQ multiplex PCR, lists solely in-frame clones and lacks some. The table shows about 200,000 clones, with 89% occurring only once. This study enrolled people aged about 18 to 100 from about two dozen US geographic areas. Participants were placed into cohorts based on the clinical history they reported. The TCR was taken from a woman under 30 who had recovered from COVID-19. The chain links TRBV19 to TRBJ1-2; 7 nucleotides align to TRBD1. The sequencing input was PBMCs or T cells enriched from blood (not recorded which). The CDR3 DNA is TGTGCCAGTAGTCGACAGGGAACAAATGGCTACACCTTC. Translation: CASSRQGTNGYTF.